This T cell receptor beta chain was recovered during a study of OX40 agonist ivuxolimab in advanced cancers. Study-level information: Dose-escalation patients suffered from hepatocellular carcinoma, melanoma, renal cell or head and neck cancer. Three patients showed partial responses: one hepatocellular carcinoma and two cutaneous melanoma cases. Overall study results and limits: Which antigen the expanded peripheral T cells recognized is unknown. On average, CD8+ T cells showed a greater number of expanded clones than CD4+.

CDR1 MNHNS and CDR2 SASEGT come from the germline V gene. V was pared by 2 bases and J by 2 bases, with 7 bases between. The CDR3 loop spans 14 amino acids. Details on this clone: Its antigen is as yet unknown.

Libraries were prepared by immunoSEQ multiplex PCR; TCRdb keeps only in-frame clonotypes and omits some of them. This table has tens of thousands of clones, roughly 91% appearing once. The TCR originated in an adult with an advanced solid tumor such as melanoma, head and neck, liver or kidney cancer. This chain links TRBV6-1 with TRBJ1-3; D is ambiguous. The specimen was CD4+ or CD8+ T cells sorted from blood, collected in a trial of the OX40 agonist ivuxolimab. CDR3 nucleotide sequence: TGTGCCAGCAGTGAATATGGGACTGGAAACACCATATATTTT. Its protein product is CASSEYGTGNTIYF.